These T cell receptor beta chains were read from a single sample in a study of T cells after posttransplantation cyclophosphamide. Data came from immunoSEQ multiplex PCR; TCRdb stores just in-frame clones and leaves some out. Altogether fewer than 35,000 clones were found in the sample, and no singletons occur. The material sequenced was PBMCs. These receptors originate from an older woman in good health, CMV-negative, and a related stem cell transplant donor. CDR3s include the opening cysteine and the closing phenylalanine or tryptophan. Some rows mark clone size as missing; the rest say once, few, many or name a class of expanded clone.

V gene	J gene	clone size	CDR3 protein
TRBV10-3	TRBJ2-1	many	CAISESGAAYNEQFF
TRBV6-1	TRBJ1-1	many	CASSEFGTGGTEAFF
TRBV13	TRBJ2-5	NA	CASSYQTGGVETQYF
TRBV6-5	TRBJ2-7	many	CASRPGQGTYEQYF
TRBV12-3/TRBV12-4	TRBJ2-7	many	CASRVPRDRTSYEQYF
TRBV2	TRBJ1-3	many	CASSSQGSGNTIYF
TRBV5-4	TRBJ2-1	many	CASRAGLAGLRDEQFF
TRBV28	TRBJ2-7	many	CASVPDRGLREQYF
TRBV4-1	TRBJ2-7	many	CASSQDPVPGVEQYF
TRBV7-9	TRBJ1-4	many	CASSFGQAGNEKLFF
TRBV9	TRBJ2-6	many	CASSERGQRGTSGANVLTF
TRBV5-1	TRBJ1-1	many	CASSEGSQAEAFF
TRBV29-1	TRBJ2-1	many	CSPRDYNEQFF
TRBV7-9	TRBJ2-3	NA	CASSFIAVSTDTQYF
TRBV7-4	TRBJ2-2	many	CARSLGGGQDTGELFF
TRBV2	TRBJ2-7	NA	CASRQGISHEQYF
TRBV5-4	TRBJ1-2	many	CASSLKGVTYLSGYTF
TRBV11-2	TRBJ2-1	many	CASSSRLAGNEQFF
TRBV7-3	TRBJ2-1	many	CASSHPGTSGIMDEQFF
TRBV2	TRBJ1-4	many	CASTWGPNEKLFF
TRBV6-1	TRBJ2-5	many	CASSEDWAQYF
TRBV27	TRBJ2-7	many	CASSLVRGHTYEQYF
TRBV7-9	TRBJ1-5	many	CASSQATGSQPQHF
TRBV12-3/TRBV12-4	TRBJ2-2	NA	CASRAGNTGELFF
TRBV24-1	TRBJ1-4	many	CATSDSQKINEKLFF
TRBV2	TRBJ2-4	many	CASSVLAGVAKNIQYF
TRBV4-3	TRBJ1-4	many	CASSVQGATNEKLFF
TRBV7-2	TRBJ2-6	many	CASSPTGFLFSGANVLTF
TRBV7-9	TRBJ1-4	NA	CASSYQGGNEKLFF
TRBV30	TRBJ2-7	few	CAWKLAGAYEQYF
TRBV11-3	TRBJ2-5	NA	CASSEGTSGRAETQYF
TRBV7-2	TRBJ1-6	many	CASSLAGGDRGFFSYNSPLHF
TRBV27	TRBJ2-1	many	CASSLYPGQSLNEQFF
TRBV6-4	TRBJ1-2	many	CASSAEALSGGYTF
TRBV30	TRBJ1-5	few	CAWGGVNRNQPQHF
TRBV28	TRBJ1-1	many	CASSLKGYTEAFF
TRBV30	TRBJ2-1	few	CAWRGGLAEPYSYNEQFF
TRBV2	TRBJ2-3	many	CASSVSQHTDTQYF
TRBV27	TRBJ2-3	many	CASSLSGTSGYSTQYF
TRBV4-3	TRBJ2-5	many	CASSQAGEMTQYF
TRBV29-1	TRBJ2-3	NA	CSVVTGGTDTQYF
TRBV12-3/TRBV12-4	TRBJ1-1	NA	CASSFRSGSEAFF
TRBV9	TRBJ2-1	many	CASTTSGSPDNEQFF
TRBV6-1	TRBJ2-7	few	CASSDLVSYEQYF
TRBV29-1	TRBJ2-2	NA	CSVASGGRVTGELFF
TRBV29-1	TRBJ2-1	few	CSVGGSTTSGTQSSYNEQFF
TRBV5-1	TRBJ1-4	many	CASSYRDTSTNEKLFF
TRBV6-5	TRBJ2-7	few	CASSFASGGGYEQYF
TRBV5-4	TRBJ2-1	many	CASSLDGRGQFF
TRBV19	TRBJ1-5	many	CASSMVGQGLNQPQHF
TRBV11-3	TRBJ1-2	many	CASSLDLRGWSYGYTF
TRBV5-8	TRBJ2-1	many	CASSFSRTSGTSYNEQFF
TRBV5-8	TRBJ1-5	many	CASSLGDSSNQPQHF
TRBV6-2/TRBV6-3	TRBJ2-7	many	CASSYWSGALPPYEQYF
TRBV10-3	TRBJ2-3	many	CAISGQGSTDTQYF
TRBV29-1	TRBJ1-2	NA	CSVWTGVRYGYTF
TRBV30	TRBJ2-3	NA	CAWSGATQYF